This TCR beta chain comes out of a study of OX40 agonist ivuxolimab in advanced cancers. Study-level background: Ivuxolimab was a fully human IgG2 agonistic monoclonal antibody targeting the costimulatory receptor OX40 (CD134). Intravenous ivuxolimab was administered to patients every 2 weeks at six dose levels: 0.01, 0.1, 0.3, 1.5, 3 and 10 mg/kg. Of the 50 to 55 dose-escalation patients, hepatocellular carcinoma was present in roughly 19, melanoma in roughly 15, renal cell carcinoma in 9 and head and neck cancer in 9. The dose-escalation cohort was around 84% male with a mean age of around 64 years, ranging from about 20 to 80. Prior anti-PD-1, anti-PD-L1 or anti-CTLA-4 therapy was permitted, and 40% to 50% of dose-escalation patients had received checkpoint inhibitors. Partial responses occurred in three dose-escalation patients: two with cutaneous melanoma and one with hepatocellular carcinoma. The point of sequencing TCRbeta in the periphery was to test whether ivuxolimab changed TCR sequence diversity and drove clonal T-cell expansion. The monotherapy dose-escalation portion (N of about 47 patients) of the phase I ivuxolimab trial is reported in the paper.

Study-wide conclusions, independent of this receptor: Low levels of normalized T-cell clonal expansion were also seen in some patients who did not respond. On average, CD8+ T cells showed more expanded clones than CD4+ T cells after ivuxolimab. In partial responders in the 0.1-3.0 mg/kg groups, normalized peripheral clonal expansion was found to be among the lowest, especially among CD8+ T cells. At doses of 0.1 to 3.0 mg/kg, clonal expansion of both CD4+ and CD8+ T cells in blood was seen between baseline and week 6. The antigen specificity of the clonally expanded peripheral T cells was not determined.

The trial excluded patients who had a history of autoimmune disease or were on systemic immunosuppression. Peripheral blood for TCR sequencing was collected from all dose cohorts at baseline, on cycle 4 day 1, and on cycle 7 day 1. Samples came from an open-label, multicenter, first-in-human phase I dose-escalation trial of ivuxolimab. Adults with locally advanced or metastatic melanoma, renal cell, hepatocellular, or head and neck squamous cell carcinoma were enrolled in the trial. Before TCR sequencing, CD4+ and CD8+ T cells were separately sorted from peripheral blood. Genomic DNA was isolated from the sorted cells so that the TCRbeta CDR3 region could be sequenced. The immunoSEQ Assay was used for sequencing of TCRbeta CDR3 regions. In its TCRdb copy, this immuneACCESS table keeps in-frame sequences only and misses some clones. Where compared with another copy, unresolved V genes explain less than half of these, and the others have no known cause. This sample is represented by approximately 35,000 clones; around 80% of them were singletons. The ten largest make up about 20% of the sample.

V and J are truncated by 3 bases and 1 base respectively, leaving an intervening sequence of 9 bases. Its CDR3 holds 14 amino acids, cysteine through phenylalanine. The retained sequence is limited to the CDR3, 42 bases, with the frame set at the first base. Taken from the germline V gene, the CDR1 and CDR2 loops are MNHEY and SVGAGI. A note on this clone: Its antigen is not yet known. One base away there is no much larger clone; base qualities are not given.

The source was CD4+ or CD8+ T cells sorted from blood, collected in a trial of the OX40 agonist ivuxolimab. The receptor chain draws on TRBV6-5 and TRBJ1-1, with no D gene named confidently. The receptor was isolated from an adult with an advanced solid tumor such as melanoma, head and neck, liver or kidney cancer. Here the CDR3 is given as CASSYRTGNTEAFF. The DNA is TGTGCCAGCAGTTATAGGACGGGGAACACTGAAGCTTTCTTT.